This TCR beta chain was obtained from a study of blood T cells in healthy people across ages. This clonotype has just a few counts. One end of the junction varies from germline; a read error may be responsible. CDR1 is SGDLS, CDR2 YYNGEE, per germline. The CDR3 is made up of 14 amino acids. The use of a sample-barcoded 5' primer and a J-beta primer mix characterized a second PCR of roughly 6 to 11 cycles. One entry per CDR3 protein, called by TCRdb with MiXCR from the 5' RACE reads. Of hundreds of thousands of distinct CDR3 sequences listed, more than 20% were seen once; the top ten hold roughly 9%. These same data were also listed under a study on T cells of mothers and their children.

This rearrangement joins TRBV9 to TRBJ2-2, with D possibly being TRBD2 (5 bases). The sample consisted of blood. This TCR came from a boy aged 10-17 years in good health. The DNA for the CDR3 is TGTGCCGGCAGCGAAGGCCTAGCCGTTCGGGAGCTGTTTTTT. Translated, it gives CAGSEGLAVRELFF. Based on the CDR3 plus reference TRBV9 and TRBJ2-2, the full variable domain is DSGVTQTPKHLITATGQRVTLRCSPRSGDLSVYWYQQSLDQGLQFLIQYYNGEERAKGNILERFSAQQFPDLHSELNLSSLELGDSALYFCAGSEGLAVRELFFGEGSRLTVL.